This entry lists 32 T cell receptor beta chains sequenced from one sample in a study of OX40 agonist ivuxolimab in advanced cancers. The protocol was immunoSEQ multiplex PCR, while the TCRdb copy is restricted to in-frame clones and leaves out a portion. The sample has about 52,000 clones, roughly 84% seen once. Sample: CD4+ or CD8+ T cells sorted from blood, taken in a trial of the OX40 agonist ivuxolimab. Every receptor here comes from an adult with an advanced solid tumor such as melanoma, head and neck, liver or kidney cancer.

V gene TRBV5-1 combines with J gene TRBJ1-1; no clear D. Germline lookup yields CDR1 SGHRS and CDR2 YFSETQ. Trimming shortened V by 0 bases and J by 7 bases, and 16 bases separated the two germline ends. The CDR3 sequence is 15 residues long. CDR3 amino acids: CASSLVVFATSEAFF. In DNA form, the CDR3 reads TGCGCCAGCAGCTTGGTAGTTTTTGCCACGAGTGAAGCTTTCTTT. The full variable domain, completed using reference TRBV5-1 and TRBJ1-1, is KAGVTQTPRYLIKTRGQQVTLSCSPISGHRSVSWYQQTPGQGLQFLFEYFSETQRNKGNFPGRFSGRQFSNSRSEMNVSTLELGDSALYLCASSLVVFATSEAFFGQGTRLTVV.

This clone was seen a single time. One end of the junction is discordant with germline, which a read error may explain. The chain couples TRBV7-6 to TRBJ2-1; D perhaps matches TRBD2 (5 bases). There are 12 residues in the CDR3. From germline, CDR1 is SGHVS and CDR2 FNYEAQ. In DNA form, the CDR3 reads TGTGCCAGCAGTCAAGACTACAGTGAGCAGTTCTTC. This translates into CASSQDYSEQFF. Supplemented by reference TRBV7-6 and TRBJ2-1, the full variable domain reads GAGVSQSPRYKVTKRGQDVALRCDPISGHVSLYWYRQALGQGPEFLTYFNYEAQQDKSGLPNDRFSAERPEGSISTLTIQRTEQRDSAMYRCASSQDYSEQFFGPGTRLTVL.

The V and J genes are TRBV14 and TRBJ2-5; TRBD1 is a possible D gene (5 bases). V gave up 1 base and J gave up 2 bases, with 11 bases separating them. Germline V gene lookup returns CDR1 SGHDN and CDR2 FVKESK. The CDR3 extends over 15 amino acids. The CDR3 DNA sequence: TGTGCCAGCAGCCAAGGACAGACCCTTCAAGAGACCCAGTACTTC. As protein: CASSQGQTLQETQYF.

The rearrangement joins TRBV9 to TRBJ2-3; D is unclear. The V gene's germline CDR1 is SGDLS and CDR2 YYNGEE. The CDR3 extends over 13 amino acids. Deletions cut 0 bases from V and 3 bases from J, with 5 bases between. CDR3 sequence: CASSVVGTDTQYF. The CDR3 DNA is TGTGCCAGCAGCGTAGTAGGAACAGATACGCAGTATTTT.

The chain uses TRBV28 and TRBJ2-5; maybe TRBD2 (7 bases). The CDR3 is made up of 16 amino acids. Germline V gives CDR1 MDHEN, CDR2 SYDVKM. V lost 3 bases and J lost 2, with 16 bases in between. CDR3 nucleotide sequence: TGTGCCAGCAGTTTCCCCAGGGAGGGGACACAAGAGACCCAGTACTTC. Amino acids: CASSFPREGTQETQYF.

The chain carries TRBV5-1 and TRBJ1-1; 8 bases agree with TRBD1. CDR3 length: 13 amino acids. The trim removed 8 bases at V and 4 bases at J, leaving 7 bases unmatched. Germline assignment: CDR1 SGHRS and CDR2 YFSETQ. CDR3 sequence reads: CASNGQGGTEAFF. CDR3 DNA: TGCGCCAGTAACGGACAGGGAGGCACTGAAGCTTTCTTT.

This clone was recorded only once. The genes are TRBV5-4 and TRBJ1-1, with D possibly TRBD1 on 6 matching bases. The CDR3 loop spans 15 amino acids. V was trimmed by 5 bases and J by 1 base, leaving 15 bases between them. Germline lookup yields CDR1 SGHNT and CDR2 YYREEE (reference sequence). CDR3 nucleotide sequence: TGTGCCAGCAGAGGGGGACTGCAGACGAACACTGAAGCTTTCTTT. This codes for CASRGGLQTNTEAFF. Filled out from reference TRBV5-4 and TRBJ1-1, the complete variable domain reads ETGVTQSPTHLIKTRGQQVTLRCSSQSGHNTVSWYQQALGQGPQFIFQYYREEENGRGNFPPRFSGLQFPNYSSELNVNALELDDSALYLCASRGGLQTNTEAFFGQGTRLTVV.

This rearrangement joins TRBV5-6 to TRBJ2-7; 7 bases match TRBD1. CDR3 size: 12 residues. Trimming removed 4 bases from V and 10 bases from J; junction bases left unmatched: 8. Germline V gives CDR1 SGHDT, CDR2 YYEEEE. CDR3 region: CASSVGTASQYV. For the CDR3, the DNA is TGTGCCAGCAGCGTCGGGACAGCCTCTCAGTACGTC.

J is TRBJ2-5 and V is TRBV7-3; possibly TRBD1 for D (6 bases). Germline CDR1 is SGHTA and CDR2 is FQGTGA. Trimming took 5 bases from V and 7 from J, leaving 14 bases between them. This CDR3 has 13 residues. CDR3 sequence (DNA): TGTGCCAGCAGCCCTGGACAGAGTTCGACCCAGTACTTC. The encoded protein is CASSPGQSSTQYF. The full variable domain, with the rest looked up from reference TRBV7-3 and TRBJ2-5, is GAGVSQTPSNKVTEKGKYVELRCDPISGHTALYWYRQSLGQGPEFLIYFQGTGAADDSGLPNDRFFAVRPEGSVSTLKIQRTERGDSAVYLCASSPGQSSTQYFGPGTRLLVL.

In DNA form, the CDR3 reads TGTGCCAGCTCACCACTAGGGACAGCCTACAATGAGCAGTTCTTC. Translated, it gives CASSPLGTAYNEQFF. The J gene is TRBJ2-1, the V gene TRBV18, with 7 bases that match TRBD1. CDR3 length: 15 amino acids. Germline V CDR1 and CDR2: KGHSH, LQKENI. The V segment lost 1 base and the J segment 2 bases; nucleotides outside the gene matches: 2.

V usage is TRBV7-2 and J usage is TRBJ2-3, with 10 bases that match TRBD2. Losses at the gene ends were 8 bases for V and 3 bases for J; bases not matched to a gene: 5. Germline lookup yields CDR1 SGHTA and CDR2 FQGNSA. The CDR3 has 14 residues. The chain's CDR3 is CASRLTSGTDTQYF. The DNA for the CDR3 is TGTGCCAGCCGCCTGACTAGCGGGACAGATACGCAGTATTTT.

This chain joins TRBV5-8 and TRBJ2-3; 8 positions agree with TRBD1. The CDR3 extends over 17 amino acids. The germline V gene has CDR1 SGHTS and CDR2 YDEGEE. The V gene end was trimmed by 4 bases and the J gene end by 5 bases; junction bases not matched to a gene: 15. The CDR3 bases are TGTGCCAGCAGCCAGAGTTACAGGGGGGTAATTCTAGATACGCAGTATTTT. Translated: CASSQSYRGVILDTQYF.

In this sample, this clone turned up a few times. V is TRBV6-1 and J is TRBJ2-7; tentative D call: TRBD1 (6 bases). CDR1 and CDR2 from the germline V gene are MNHNS and SASEGT. The CDR3 loop spans 14 amino acids. V lost 1 base, J lost 4 bases, and 11 bases lay in between. The CDR3 reads CASSEDRAKYEQYF. CDR3 bases: TGTGCCAGCAGTGAAGACAGGGCTAAGTACGAGCAGTACTTC.

The rearrangement uses TRBV5-1 and TRBJ2-2; TRBD1 agrees at 8 bases. The CDR3 contains 15 residues. Germline V CDR1 and CDR2: SGHRS, YFSETQ. The J segment lost 7 bases and the V segment lost 7 bases, leaving 12 bases of the junction unmatched. The DNA for the CDR3 is TGCGCCAGCTTACGCAGTCAGGGGGCTGACGGGGAGCTGTTTTTT. Its translation: CASLRSQGADGELFF.

The V gene is TRBV30, the J gene TRBJ2-4, with D tentatively TRBD1 (6 bases). Germline CDR1 and CDR2: GTSNPN and SVGIG (reference sequence). The length of the CDR3 is 14 residues. V was shortened by 4 bases and J by 2 bases, with 12 bases between the two germline ends. The CDR3 region is CAWNNGGSKNIQYF. CDR3 DNA sequence: TGTGCCTGGAATAATGGGGGCTCCAAAAACATTCAGTACTTC.

The chain is built from TRBV19 and TRBJ1-1; unclear D gene. Trimming pared 7 bases from V and 4 bases from J, leaving 13 bases between. The CDR3 has 13 amino acids. Germline loops: CDR1 LNHDA, CDR2 SQIVND (reference sequence). The CDR3 nucleotides are TGTGCCAGTACCCGCAGAGGGATCACTGAAGCTTTCTTT. It codes for CASTRRGITEAFF.

The CDR3 reads CASSLRGPDIAANEKLFF. The DNA for the CDR3 is TGCGCCAGCAGCTTGCGGGGCCCCGATATTGCAGCTAATGAAAAACTGTTTTTT. The chain employs TRBV5-1 and TRBJ1-4, with D perhaps matching TRBD1 (5 bases). V shed 1 base and J shed 3 bases, with 19 bases lying between them. Germline lookup yields CDR1 SGHRS and CDR2 YFSETQ. This CDR3 has 18 residues.

J is TRBJ1-1 and V is TRBV4-2; tentative D call: TRBD1 (5 bases). The germline V and J ends were trimmed by 6 bases and 1 base, with 9 bases remaining between them. CDR3 length equals 13 residues. CDR1 is LGHNA and CDR2 is YNFKEQ in the germline V gene. CDR3: CASRVDRNTEAFF. In DNA, the CDR3 is TGTGCCAGCAGGGTTGACAGGAACACTGAAGCTTTCTTT.

CDR3: CASSIGLAGVNEQYF. In DNA, the CDR3 is TGTGCCAGTAGTATAGGGCTAGCGGGAGTGAACGAGCAGTACTTC. The J gene is TRBJ2-7, the V gene TRBV19; 10 positions match TRBD2. The CDR3 runs to 15 residues. Trimming cost V 1 base and J 5 bases; bases outside gene matches: 5. Germline V CDR1 and CDR2: LNHDA, SQIVND (reference sequence).

Only one count was recorded for this clone. The gene calls are TRBV4-2 and TRBJ2-1; 16 bases line up with TRBD2. Germline CDR1 reads LGHNA; CDR2 reads YNFKEQ. CDR3 length: 16 residues. With 2 bases clipped from V and 10 bases from J, the junction kept 5 bases outside the gene matches. Written as DNA, the CDR3 is TGTGCCAGCAGCCAACTAGGGACTAGCGGGAGGGAGGAGCAGTTCTTC. This gives the protein CASSQLGTSGREEQFF.

The rearrangement uses TRBV19 and TRBJ2-2, with 9 nucleotides matching TRBD1. Germline lookup yields CDR1 LNHDA and CDR2 SQIVND (reference sequence). The CDR3 has 16 amino acids. The trim removed 5 bases at V and 4 bases at J, leaving 8 bases unmatched. DNA for the CDR3: TGTGCCAGTAGTCCGCGGGACAGGGTAATCACCGGGGAGCTGTTTTTT. Residues: CASSPRDRVITGELFF.

This chain's CDR3 is CASRLWGTDTQYF. The CDR3 bases are TGTGCCAGCAGGCTCTGGGGCACAGATACGCAGTATTTT. V and J are TRBV13 and TRBJ2-3; D unclear. The CDR3 totals 13 residues. From germline, CDR1 is PRHDT and CDR2 FYEKMQ (reference sequence). V was trimmed by 6 bases and J by 1 base, leaving 8 bases between them.

V gene TRBV19 combines with J gene TRBJ1-1; D is uncertain. V gave up 4 bases and J gave up 1 base, with 4 bases separating them. Germline CDR1 LNHDA, CDR2 SQIVND (reference sequence). The CDR3 loop spans 12 amino acids. In DNA, the CDR3 is TGTGCCAGTAGTAGGAAGAACACTGAAGCTTTCTTT. This codes for CASSRKNTEAFF.

V gene TRBV5-1 combines with J gene TRBJ1-4; the D is unclear. V was pared by 0 bases and J by 8 bases, with 8 bases between. In germline, CDR1 is SGHRS, CDR2 YFSETQ. There are 13 residues in the CDR3. The CDR3 DNA is TGCGCCAGCAGCTTGGGGGCGTTCGAAAAACTGTTTTTT. Residues: CASSLGAFEKLFF.

J is TRBJ2-3 and V is TRBV4-1; TRBD2 matches at 9 bases. The CDR3 sequence is 15 residues long. J gave up 2 bases and V 6 bases, and 6 bases lay outside the gene matches. Germline-derived CDR1 and CDR2 are MGHRA and YSYEKL. DNA of the CDR3: TGCGCCAGCAGTCGGACTAGCGCAAACACAGATACGCAGTATTTT. Translation: CASSRTSANTDTQYF.

The chain uses TRBV6-5 and TRBJ2-2; the match to TRBD2 covers 10 bases. The CDR3 consists of 14 residues. Per the germline V gene, CDR1 is MNHEY and CDR2 is SVGAGI. J was trimmed by 6 bases and V by 4 bases; bases with no gene match: 2. The chain's CDR3 is CASSSGTSAGELFF. The CDR3 bases are TGTGCCAGCAGTTCCGGGACTAGCGCCGGGGAGCTGTTTTTT.

The chain recombines TRBV2 with TRBJ1-2; 10 positions agree with TRBD1. With 5 bases clipped from V and 8 bases from J, the junction kept 20 bases outside the gene matches. From germline, CDR1 is SNHLY and CDR2 FYNNEI. This CDR3 region has 18 residues. CDR3 coding DNA: TGTGCCAGCAGTCTTAAAGATAATCGACAGGGGGCTCTTGGGGGCTACACCTTC. It encodes CASSLKDNRQGALGGYTF.

This chain connects TRBV5-4 to TRBJ2-2, with D uncertain. V lost 1 base, J lost 0 bases, and 10 bases lay in between. Germline CDR1 SGHNT, CDR2 YYREEE (reference sequence). This CDR3 comprises 16 residues. The DNA for the CDR3 is TGTGCCAGCAGCTTGAATGCAGGCGCGAACACCGGGGAGCTGTTTTTT. Translated, it gives CASSLNAGANTGELFF.

V gene TRBV6-5 combines with J gene TRBJ2-2, with a weak D call TRBD1 (6 bases). Germline assignment: CDR1 MNHEY and CDR2 SVGAGI. This CDR3 spans 16 amino acids. The V end lost 2 bases, the J end lost 5 bases, and 15 bases lay between the germline ends. In DNA form, the CDR3 reads TGTGCCAGCAGTTACAACGGCCAGGGGTTGACCGGGGAGCTGTTTTTT. Translated: CASSYNGQGLTGELFF.

J is TRBJ2-7 and V is TRBV7-1; D could derive from TRBD1 or TRBD2 (5 bases each). TRBV7-1 has ORF status, its function being uncertain. V was shortened by 5 bases and J by 2 bases, with 16 bases between the two germline ends. This CDR3 contains 15 residues. CDR3 sequence: CASSLPGPGPYEQYF. CDR3 DNA sequence: TGTGCCAGCAGCCTCCCGGGCCCGGGGCCCTACGAGCAGTACTTC.

A word on this clone: Being one base from a much bigger clone, this may be a read error. The chain employs TRBV5-1 and TRBJ1-2, with D uncertain. This CDR3 is 13 amino acids long. CDR1 and CDR2 from the germline V gene are SGHRS and YFSETQ. The CDR3 sequence: CVSSLTVGYGYTF. Written as DNA, the CDR3 is TGCGTCAGCAGCTTGACCGTCGGTTATGGCTACACCTTC.

The chain combines TRBV10-3 with TRBJ1-2; no definite D call. Germline CDR1 reads ENHRY; CDR2 reads SYGVKD. This CDR3 has 15 amino acids. V lost 3 bases to trimming and J lost 5 bases, with 16 bases between them. CDR3: CAISDTGIFTYGYTF. The CDR3 nucleotides are TGTGCCATCAGTGATACGGGGATATTTACGTATGGCTACACCTTC.